Following are 17 T cell receptor beta chains from one sample sequenced in a study of shared clonotypes between healthy human individuals. CD45RO-negative CD8 cells positively selected for CCR7 made up the naive population, which excluded terminally differentiated effector memory CD45RA+ cells. Some clones are missing from TCRdb's copy, which holds only in-frame ones; the method was immunoSEQ multiplex PCR. The data show 600,000 or so clones, 90% to 95% seen once. The specimen was naive CD8+ T cells sorted from blood. The receptors shown here come from a woman aged 30 to 39 in good health.

The chain uses TRBV19 and TRBJ1-1, with D tentatively TRBD1 (6 bases). V was pared by 2 bases and J by 3 bases, with 10 bases between. Germline loops: CDR1 LNHDA, CDR2 SQIVND (reference sequence). The CDR3 has 14 amino acids. CDR3 DNA sequence: TGTGCCAGTAGTATATCCCGGGGGCACACTGAAGCTTTCTTT. Its protein is CASSISRGHTEAFF.

This chain joins TRBV6-1 and TRBJ1-2; 7 bases agree with TRBD1. This CDR3 has 17 residues. V shed 1 base and J 5 bases; nucleotides not matched to a gene: 13. Germline-derived CDR1 and CDR2 are MNHNS and SASEGT. The CDR3 is CASSEEWDRGFWYGYTF. Written as DNA, the CDR3 is TGTGCCAGCAGTGAAGAATGGGACAGAGGGTTCTGGTATGGCTACACCTTC.

This clone was counted a single time. Mismatch with germline at one junction end may stem from a read error. The sample carries other DNA sequences with the same CDR3. V usage is TRBV5-6 and J usage is TRBJ1-5; 10 bases are a match to TRBD1. CDR3 length equals 15 residues. Germline assignment: CDR1 SGHDT and CDR2 YYEEEE. The CDR3 DNA follows: TGTGCCAGCAGCTTGGGACAGGGGGCGCGTCAGCCACAGCATTTT. Its translation: CASSLGQGARQPQHF. Looking up the rest from reference TRBV5-6 and TRBJ1-5 gives the full variable domain: DAGVTQSPTHLIKTRGQQVTLRCSPKSGHDTVSWYQQALGQGPQFIFQYYEEEERQRGNFPDRFSGHQFPNYSSELNVNALLLGDSALYLCASSLGQGARQPQHFGDGTRLSIL.

The J gene is TRBJ2-7, the V gene TRBV7-9; TRBD1 matches at 9 bases. Germline V gene sequence: CDR1 SEHNR, CDR2 FQNEAQ (reference sequence). The CDR3 totals 14 residues. V shed 5 bases and J 4 bases; nucleotides not matched to a gene: 6. The CDR3 region has the DNA TGTGCCAGCAGCCATAGACAGGGGGGGTACGAGCAGTACTTC. It yields the protein CASSHRQGGYEQYF.

This chain links TRBV19 with TRBJ2-7; TRBD2 agrees at 16 bases. CDR1 is LNHDA and CDR2 is SQIVND in the germline V gene (reference sequence). The CDR3 contains 19 residues. Trimming cost V 4 bases and J 4 bases; bases outside gene matches: 13. The CDR3 here is CASSTTKRGLAGGMYEQYF. The CDR3 region has the DNA TGTGCCAGTAGTACCACCAAACGGGGACTAGCGGGAGGGATGTACGAGCAGTACTTC.

This clone was seen a handful of times. The chain recombines TRBV28 with TRBJ2-1; 7 bases match TRBD2. Trimming at V came to 3 bases and at J to 8 bases, leaving 13 bases not matched to a gene. The CDR3 totals 16 residues. Germline V CDR1 and CDR2: MDHEN, SYDVKM. This CDR3 is CASSFPRREGFYEQFF. CDR3 nucleotide sequence: TGTGCCAGCAGTTTTCCTAGGAGGGAGGGCTTCTATGAGCAGTTCTTC.

The chain uses TRBV5-6 and TRBJ2-7; the D gene is possibly TRBD2 (7 bases). The CDR3 totals 15 residues. In germline, CDR1 is SGHDT, CDR2 YYEEEE. V dropped 1 base and J dropped 2 bases, with 13 bases sitting between them. CDR3 amino acids: CASSLTRGAPYEQYF. CDR3 bases: TGTGCCAGCAGCTTGACCCGGGGGGCTCCCTACGAGCAGTACTTC.

The rearrangement uses TRBV28 and TRBJ1-1; D is possibly TRBD1 (6 bases). Germline V gene data show CDR1 as MDHEN and CDR2 as SYDVKM. The V and J ends lost 4 bases and 2 bases respectively, with 20 bases between them. The CDR3 runs 17 residues. In DNA, the CDR3 is TGTGCCAGCAGTTCATCCCCAGCGGGGGCGGGAAACACTGAAGCTTTCTTT. Residues: CASSSSPAGAGNTEAFF. The full variable domain, in which reference TRBV28 and TRBJ1-1 provide the parts outside the CDR3, is DVKVTQSSRYLVKRTGEKVFLECVQDMDHENMFWYRQDPGLGLRLIYFSYDVKMKEKGDIPEGYSVSREKKERFSLILESASTNQTSMYLCASSSSPAGAGNTEAFFGQGTRLTVV.

This clone was detected a few times. The rearrangement joins TRBV10-1 to TRBJ2-7; D not resolved. Trimming cost V 0 bases and J 3 bases, with 12 bases left between them. This CDR3 has 15 amino acids. The V gene's germline CDR1 is WNHNN and CDR2 SYGVQD (reference sequence). This CDR3 reads CASSESLDGYYEQYF. CDR3 DNA: TGCGCCAGCAGTGAGTCCCTGGACGGGTACTACGAGCAGTACTTC.

The chain links TRBV7-9 to TRBJ2-1, with D possibly TRBD2 on 5 matching bases. V was trimmed by 3 bases and J by 4 bases, leaving 13 bases between them. Germline V lookup: CDR1 SEHNR, CDR2 FQNEAQ (reference sequence). This CDR3 comprises 15 residues. The chain's CDR3 is CASSLGGSGYNEQFF. The CDR3 DNA is TGTGCCAGCAGCTTGGGTGGGAGTGGGTACAATGAGCAGTTCTTC.

The V and J genes are TRBV7-8 and TRBJ2-1; D might be TRBD2 (5 bases). Germline CDR1 and CDR2: SGHVS and FQNEAQ. V lost 4 bases to trimming and J lost 5 bases, with 21 bases between them. This CDR3 is 17 amino acids long. The CDR3 here is CASSSPPWAASHNEQFF. The DNA of the CDR3 is TGTGCCAGCAGCTCCCCGCCCTGGGCCGCTAGCCACAATGAGCAGTTCTTC.

This rearrangement joins TRBV19 to TRBJ1-2; D perhaps matches TRBD1 (5 bases). V was trimmed by 5 bases and J by 6 bases, leaving 19 bases between them. The CDR3 consists of 15 residues. Per germline, CDR1 LNHDA and CDR2 SQIVND (reference sequence). DNA for the CDR3: TGTGCCAGTAGTCCACCATCTGGGACCTCGGATGGCTACACCTTC. It translates to CASSPPSGTSDGYTF.

About this clone itself: In this CDR3 the conserved last residue, phenylalanine or tryptophan, is missing, so a read error is likely. The chain links TRBV2 to TRBJ1-5; possible D gene TRBD1, 5 bases. CDR1 and CDR2 (germline): SNHLY, FYNNEI. The CDR3 covers 14 residues. Trimming stripped 3 bases from V and 1 base from J, with 7 bases between. The CDR3 DNA follows: TGTGCCAGCAGTGATTGGGACAGCAATCAGCCCCAGCATCTT. Translating it yields CASSDWDSNQPQHL.

The chain combines TRBV4-2 with TRBJ2-7; 11 bases fit TRBD2. Per germline, CDR1 LGHNA and CDR2 YNFKEQ. Losses at the gene ends were 5 bases for V and 4 bases for J; bases not matched to a gene: 13. CDR3 length equals 17 residues. This CDR3 is CASSALAGGLYEYEQYF. The DNA of the CDR3 is TGTGCCAGCAGCGCCCTAGCGGGAGGACTCTACGAGTACGAGCAGTACTTC.

This clone was counted a single time. The gene calls are TRBV19 and TRBJ1-1; D unresolved. V lost 5 bases, J lost 8 bases, and 15 bases lay in between. CDR3 length equals 13 residues. Germline CDR1 LNHDA, CDR2 SQIVND (reference sequence). The CDR3 reads CASSPQAGIEAFF. CDR3 coding DNA: TGTGCCAGTAGTCCTCAGGCAGGTATCGAAGCTTTCTTT. Full variable domain (remainder filled in from reference TRBV19 and TRBJ1-1): DGGITQSPKYLFRKEGQNVTLSCEQNLNHDAMYWYRQDPGQGLRLIYYSQIVNDFQKGDIAEGYSVSREKKESFPLTVTSAQKNPTAFYLCASSPQAGIEAFFGQGTRLTVV.

V and J are TRBV28 and TRBJ2-7, with TRBD2 matching 7 bases. Germline lookup yields CDR1 MDHEN and CDR2 SYDVKM. Trimming removed 4 bases from V and 4 bases from J; junction bases left unmatched: 10. The CDR3 loop spans 15 amino acids. The CDR3 region has the DNA TGTGCCAGCAGTTACCTTCCCGGGACTATATACGAGCAGTACTTC. Amino acid sequence: CASSYLPGTIYEQYF. Full variable domain (missing parts from reference TRBV28 and TRBJ2-7): DVKVTQSSRYLVKRTGEKVFLECVQDMDHENMFWYRQDPGLGLRLIYFSYDVKMKEKGDIPEGYSVSREKKERFSLILESASTNQTSMYLCASSYLPGTIYEQYFGPGTRLTVT.

On this clone: Other nucleotide sequences in the sample specify the same CDR3. V gene TRBV9 combines with J gene TRBJ2-7; D gene ambiguous. The CDR3 spans 14 residues. Looked up from germline, CDR1 is SGDLS and CDR2 is YYNGEE. V dropped 0 bases and J dropped 2 bases, with 9 bases sitting between them. CDR3 sequence (DNA): TGTGCCAGCAGCGTAGCCGGCGGTACCTACGAGCAGTACTTC. As protein: CASSVAGGTYEQYF.